This T cell receptor beta chain is drawn from a study of metastatic and nonmetastatic thyroid tumors. Study information: Repertoire comparisons spanned blood and tumor or nodule tissue from malignant and benign thyroid patients. Study outcomes and limitations: Malignant thyroid tumors reportedly exceeded benign nodules significantly in TCR beta diversity, with the difference appearing in blood and tumor.

This CDR3 region has 12 residues. Germline CDR1 reads SGHTA; CDR2 reads FQGTGA. Thyroid surgery had not been preceded by any treatment in any patient. Remarks on this clone: Its target is unknown. The junction differs from germline at one of its ends, possibly a read error.

Study processing details: The study built a papillary thyroid cancer distant-metastasis classifier from CDR3 differences across clinicopathological groups. TCRdb redid the clone calls on the PCR reads using MiXCR. For this entry, the V and J calls and clone size follow TCRdb and not the study's own pipeline. The data contain roughly 32,000 clones, approximately 20% of them singletons. This chain uses TRBV7-3 with TRBJ2-1; D might be TRBD1 (6 bases). This receptor was taken from a female donor with papillary thyroid cancer or a benign thyroid nodule (not recorded which). Some clones in this sample may be carry-over from other donors' samples. Material: blood. The CDR3 sequence is CASSHGQNEEYF. CDR3 bases: TGTGCCAGCAGCCACGGACAGAATGAGGAGTACTTC.